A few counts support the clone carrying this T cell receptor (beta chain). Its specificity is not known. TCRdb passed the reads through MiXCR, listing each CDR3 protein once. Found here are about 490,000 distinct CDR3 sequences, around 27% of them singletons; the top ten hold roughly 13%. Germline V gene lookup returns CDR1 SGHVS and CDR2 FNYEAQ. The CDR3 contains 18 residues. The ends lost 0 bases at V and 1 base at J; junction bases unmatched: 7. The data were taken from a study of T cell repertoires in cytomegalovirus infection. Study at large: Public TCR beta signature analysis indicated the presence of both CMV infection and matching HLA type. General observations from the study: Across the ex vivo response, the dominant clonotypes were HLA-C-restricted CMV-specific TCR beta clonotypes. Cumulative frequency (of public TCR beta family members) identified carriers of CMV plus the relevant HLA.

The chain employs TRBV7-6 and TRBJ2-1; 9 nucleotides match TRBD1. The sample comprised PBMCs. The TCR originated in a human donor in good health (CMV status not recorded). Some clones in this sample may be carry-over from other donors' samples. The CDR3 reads CASSLARPGQGSYNEQFF. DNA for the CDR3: TGTGCCAGCAGCTTAGCCCGACCGGGACAGGGATCCTACAATGAGCAGTTCTTC.